Presented here are 25 T cell receptor beta chains from one specimen sequenced in a study of cytomegalovirus exposure and HLA in healthy donors. 13 Jbeta primers and 60 Vbeta primers were used for the PCR. The data were produced by immunoSEQ multiplex PCR, yet TCRdb's version contains in-frame clones alone and is incomplete. There are more than 95,000 clones in the sample; under 85% occur only once, and about 13% lies in the top ten. The material sequenced was PBMCs. The receptor source for this set is a woman aged 40 to 50 in good health and CMV-seropositive.

The chain recombines TRBV6-4 with TRBJ2-1, with 11 nucleotides matching TRBD2. This CDR3 has 15 amino acids. The germline V gene encodes CDR1 MRHNA and CDR2 SNTAGT. Trimming cost V 6 bases and J 9 bases; bases outside gene matches: 10. CDR3: CASSRGLAEGGEQFF. The CDR3 nucleotides are TGTGCCAGCAGCCGGGGACTAGCGGAGGGGGGTGAGCAGTTCTTC.

This clone was recorded a few times. V gene TRBV6-6 combines with J gene TRBJ2-3; 9 nucleotides match TRBD1. From germline, CDR1 is MNHNY and CDR2 SVGAGI (reference sequence). Unmatched junction bases numbered 7, after V lost 6 bases and J lost 3 bases. The length of the CDR3 is 15 residues. The CDR3 loop reads CASSLRQGGTDTQYF. The CDR3 region has the DNA TGTGCCAGCAGCCTAAGACAGGGGGGGACAGATACGCAGTATTTT.

V gene TRBV4-2 combines with J gene TRBJ2-1; possibly TRBD2 for D (6 bases). The CDR3 length is 14 residues. V was shortened by 0 bases and J by 4 bases, with 7 bases between the two germline ends. Germline V gives CDR1 LGHNA, CDR2 YNFKEQ. In nucleotides, the CDR3 is TGTGCCAGCAGCCAAGATCTAGCGTACAATGAGCAGTTCTTC. Encoded protein: CASSQDLAYNEQFF.

The V and J genes are TRBV7-2 and TRBJ1-1, with D hard to call. Germline V gene sequence: CDR1 SGHTA, CDR2 FQGNSA. V lost 5 bases and J lost 11, with 15 bases in between. This CDR3 is 12 amino acids long. The CDR3 here is CASSRSRRGAFF. The CDR3 DNA sequence: TGTGCCAGCAGCCGATCTAGGAGAGGCGCTTTCTTT. Together with reference TRBV7-2 and TRBJ1-1, the CDR3 gives the full variable domain: GAGVSQSPSNKVTEKGKDVELRCDPISGHTALYWYRQSLGQGLEFLIYFQGNSAPDKSGLPSDRFSAERTGGSVSTLTIQRTQQEDSAVYLCASSRSRRGAFFGQGTRLTVV.

The chain carries TRBV27 and TRBJ1-1; D gene unclear. In germline, CDR1 is MNHEY, CDR2 SMNVEV (reference sequence). Trimming left V 6 bases short and J 5 bases short, with 13 bases between. The CDR3 consists of 13 residues. The CDR3 reads CASRPPGATEAFF. CDR3 sequence (DNA): TGTGCCAGCAGACCCCCAGGTGCGACTGAAGCTTTCTTT.

The chain carries TRBV19 and TRBJ2-1; tentative D call: TRBD2 (5 bases). V was pared by 1 base and J by 7 bases, with 14 bases between. This CDR3 region has 15 residues. CDR1 and CDR2 (germline): LNHDA, SQIVND (reference sequence). The chain's CDR3 is CASSIGPGTGNEQFF. The CDR3 DNA is TGTGCCAGTAGTATAGGGCCGGGAACGGGGAATGAGCAGTTCTTC.

This chain links TRBV7-2 with TRBJ2-1; D possibly corresponds to TRBD2 (6 bases). V lost 0 bases, J lost 16 bases, and 16 bases lay in between. CDR1 and CDR2 from the germline V gene are SGHTA and FQGNSA. This CDR3 has 13 residues. The CDR3 loop reads CASSLALGRERFF. The DNA for the CDR3 is TGTGCCAGCAGCTTAGCTCTAGGACGGGAGAGATTCTTC.

V is TRBV4-1 and J is TRBJ1-6; TRBD1 agrees at 7 bases. The CDR3 is 15 residues long. CDR1 and CDR2 from the germline V gene are MGHRA and YSYEKL. Trimming cost V 4 bases and J 8 bases; bases outside gene matches: 8. CDR3 nucleotide sequence: TGCGCCAGCAGCCTGGGCCCAGGGGGTGATTCACCCCTCCACTTT. Translated, it gives CASSLGPGGDSPLHF.

The chain couples TRBV4-1 to TRBJ2-5; TRBD2 aligns across 12 bases. The J segment lost 4 bases and the V segment lost 2 bases, leaving 11 bases of the junction unmatched. CDR3 length: 18 residues. Per the germline V gene, CDR1 is MGHRA and CDR2 is YSYEKL. CDR3 protein: CASSQRLAGGSDRETQYF. The CDR3 DNA is TGCGCCAGCAGCCAACGTCTAGCGGGAGGGTCCGATCGAGAGACCCAGTACTTC.

The chain links TRBV7-9 to TRBJ2-7; 7 bases fit TRBD2. This CDR3 contains 15 residues. V dropped 5 bases and J dropped 2; count of bases not matched to a gene: 9. Looked up from germline, CDR1 is SEHNR and CDR2 is FQNEAQ (reference sequence). The CDR3 here is CASSPTSDGAYEQYF. Here the CDR3 DNA reads TGTGCCAGCAGCCCAACTAGCGATGGGGCCTACGAGCAGTACTTC.

The rearrangement joins TRBV4-1 to TRBJ2-7; tentatively, D is TRBD2 (7 bases). The CDR3 has 15 residues. Germline V gene sequence: CDR1 MGHRA, CDR2 YSYEKL. V lost 5 bases, J lost 3 bases, and 17 bases lay in between. CDR3 in amino acids: CASSYLGGALYEQYF. DNA of the CDR3: TGCGCCAGCAGCTACCTGGGGGGGGCCCTCTACGAGCAGTACTTC.

This clone was observed a handful of times. The chain joins TRBV19 to TRBJ2-6, with 7 nucleotides matching TRBD2. The CDR3 covers 18 residues. V trimming: 3 bases; J trimming: 4 bases; junction bases outside the gene matches: 12. In germline, CDR1 is LNHDA, CDR2 SQIVND (reference sequence). CDR3 sequence: CASSMSSSGFPGANVLTF. The CDR3 coding sequence is TGTGCCAGTAGTATGTCCTCTAGCGGTTTCCCCGGGGCCAACGTCCTGACTTTC.

The chain uses TRBV19 and TRBJ2-7, with a tentative D call TRBD2 (7 bases). There are 14 residues in the CDR3. Germline assignment: CDR1 LNHDA and CDR2 SQIVND (reference sequence). Trimming shortened V by 10 bases and J by 2 bases, and 18 bases separated the two germline ends. The CDR3 sequence is CATRGGGSPYEQYF. In nucleotides, the CDR3 is TGTGCCACAAGGGGGGGCGGGAGCCCCTACGAGCAGTACTTC.

The CDR3: CASSLLMGTGHFHQPQHF. CDR3 sequence (DNA): TGTGCCAGCAGCTTACTAATGGGGACAGGGCACTTCCATCAGCCCCAGCATTTT. The gene calls are TRBV7-2 and TRBJ1-5; 9 nucleotides line up with TRBD1. Germline V gene sequence: CDR1 SGHTA, CDR2 FQGNSA. This CDR3 region has 18 residues. Trimming at V came to 2 bases and at J to 5 bases, leaving 13 bases not matched to a gene.

This chain links TRBV9 with TRBJ2-5; the D is unclear. CDR3 length equals 12 residues. Germline CDR1 reads SGDLS; CDR2 reads YYNGEE. V was cut by 3 bases and J by 0 bases, with 3 bases left in between. CDR3 sequence reads: CASSAYQETQYF. The CDR3 DNA reads as TGTGCCAGCAGCGCATACCAAGAGACCCAGTACTTC.

CDR3 DNA: TGCGCCAGCAGCCACTCTGCCCCTAGCGGGAGGGCTTACGAGCAGTACTTC. Translated, it gives CASSHSAPSGRAYEQYF. J is TRBJ2-7 and V is TRBV4-1; 12 bases fit TRBD2. Trimming cost V 3 bases and J 4 bases; bases outside gene matches: 10. The CDR3 spans 17 residues. Per the germline V gene, CDR1 is MGHRA and CDR2 is YSYEKL.

This chain links TRBV25-1 with TRBJ2-3; TRBD2 agrees at 7 bases. The V segment lost 8 bases and the J segment 1 base; nucleotides outside the gene matches: 0. Germline V gene sequence: CDR1 MGHDK, CDR2 SYGVNS. The CDR3 has 12 residues. In DNA form, the CDR3 reads TGTGCCAGCGGGAGGGGCACAGATACGCAGTATTTT. Residues: CASGRGTDTQYF. Looking up the rest from reference TRBV25-1 and TRBJ2-3 gives the full variable domain: EADIYQTPRYLVIGTGKKITLECSQTMGHDKMYWYQQDPGMELHLIHYSYGVNSTEKGDLSSESTVSRIRTEHFPLTLESARPSHTSQYLCASGRGTDTQYFGPGTRLTVL.

This clone has a single count. The chain links TRBV2 to TRBJ1-5, with TRBD1 matching 7 bases. Germline trimming cut 6 bases from V and 3 bases from J; bases unmatched to any gene: 8. From germline, CDR1 is SNHLY and CDR2 FYNNEI. This CDR3 contains 15 residues. This CDR3 is CASSPLGQVNQPQHF. As DNA, the CDR3 is TGTGCCAGCAGCCCCCTAGGACAGGTCAATCAGCCCCAGCATTTT.

In this sample, this clone turned up many times. The CDR3 here is CASSYAGLEYNEQFF. The CDR3 bases are TGTGCCAGCAGTTACGCGGGATTAGAGTACAATGAGCAGTTCTTC. The chain has TRBV6-5 and TRBJ2-1; tentatively, D is TRBD2 (6 bases). This CDR3 has 15 amino acids. V was clipped by 2 bases and J by 4 bases, with 12 bases between them. The germline V gene has CDR1 MNHEY and CDR2 SVGAGI.

This chain links TRBV6-4 with TRBJ2-3; 12 bases fit TRBD2. CDR1 is MRHNA, CDR2 SNTAGT, per germline. The ends lost 10 bases at V and 5 bases at J; junction bases unmatched: 10. This CDR3 contains 15 residues. CDR3 in DNA: TGTGCCACCGCACCCCTAGCGGGAGGGAGAGATACGCAGTATTTT. This gives the protein CATAPLAGGRDTQYF.

The chain combines TRBV20-1 with TRBJ1-2, with 9 bases matching TRBD1. The germline V gene has CDR1 DFQATT and CDR2 SNEGSKA (reference sequence). After removal of 8 bases from V and 8 bases from J, the junction contained 6 bases not matched to a gene. The CDR3 loop spans 11 amino acids. CDR3 DNA sequence: TGCAGTACCGGGACAGGGACCGGCTACACCTTC. This encodes CSTGTGTGYTF.

CDR3 loop: CASSPRDSQETQYF. The CDR3 DNA sequence: TGTGCCAGCAGCCCTCGGGACAGCCAAGAGACCCAGTACTTC. The chain has TRBV5-8 and TRBJ2-5; 7 bases align to TRBD1. J lost 1 base, V lost 4 bases, and 4 bases had no gene match. CDR1 and CDR2 from the germline V gene are SGHTS and YDEGEE. This CDR3 region has 14 residues.

CDR3 residues: CASSPSTGSGTEAFF. The CDR3 DNA sequence: TGTGCCAGTAGTCCATCGACAGGGTCGGGCACTGAAGCTTTCTTT. The rearrangement links TRBV19 to TRBJ1-1, with 7 nucleotides matching TRBD1. The CDR3 consists of 15 residues. The V segment lost 5 bases and the J segment 4 bases; nucleotides outside the gene matches: 10. In germline, CDR1 is LNHDA, CDR2 SQIVND (reference sequence).

J is TRBJ2-7 and V is TRBV7-2; TRBD2 matches at 11 bases. The CDR3 spans 15 residues. V shed 0 bases, J shed 5 bases, and the junction held 3 bases outside the gene matches. Germline V gene data show CDR1 as SGHTA and CDR2 as FQGNSA. The CDR3 DNA sequence: TGTGCCAGCAGCTTAGCGACTAGCGGGACCCACGAGCAGTACTTC. The encoded protein is CASSLATSGTHEQYF.

As for this clone: Other nucleotide sequences from this sample produce the same CDR3. V usage is TRBV15 and J usage is TRBJ2-7; tentatively, D is TRBD2 (5 bases). Trimming left V 0 bases short and J 0 bases short, with 12 bases between. This CDR3 comprises 16 residues. The germline V gene has CDR1 LNHNV and CDR2 YYDKDF (reference sequence). This CDR3 is CATSRDRGGGSYEQYF. The CDR3 DNA reads TGTGCCACCAGCAGAGATCGGGGTGGAGGCTCCTACGAGCAGTACTTC.